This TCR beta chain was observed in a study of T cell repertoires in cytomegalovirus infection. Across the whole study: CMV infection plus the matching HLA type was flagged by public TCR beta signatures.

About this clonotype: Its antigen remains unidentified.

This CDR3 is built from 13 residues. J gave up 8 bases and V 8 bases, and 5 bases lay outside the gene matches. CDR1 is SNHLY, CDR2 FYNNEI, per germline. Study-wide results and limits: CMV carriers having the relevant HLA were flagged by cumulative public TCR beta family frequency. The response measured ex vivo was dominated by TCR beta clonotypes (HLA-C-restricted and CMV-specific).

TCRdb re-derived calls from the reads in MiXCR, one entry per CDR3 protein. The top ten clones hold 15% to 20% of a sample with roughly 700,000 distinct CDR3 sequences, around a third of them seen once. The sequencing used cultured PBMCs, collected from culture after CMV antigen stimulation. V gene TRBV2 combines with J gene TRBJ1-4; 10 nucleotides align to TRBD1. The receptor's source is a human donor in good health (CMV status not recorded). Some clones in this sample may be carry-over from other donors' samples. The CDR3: CASRDRGDEKLFF. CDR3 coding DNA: TGTGCCAGCCGGGACAGGGGCGACGAAAAACTGTTTTTT.